Listed below are T cell receptor beta chains from one sample, sequenced in a study of control samples from healthy donors and cancer patients. The protocol was immunoSEQ multiplex PCR, while the TCRdb copy is restricted to in-frame clones and leaves out a portion. Of under 85,000 clones in the sample, approximately 93% were seen once. The sequencing sample was made of PBMCs. The receptor source for this set is a woman aged 40 to 50 with lung cancer. CDR3s include the opening cysteine and the closing phenylalanine or tryptophan. D genes are given only for firm matches. The listing skips clone size in some rows; elsewhere it reads once, few, many or a size class.

. | TRBJ2-6 | TRBV3-1/TRBV3-2 | . | TGTGCCAGCAGCCCCTGGGACACCCGCTCTGGGGCCAACGTCCTGACTTTC | CASSPWDTRSGANVLTF
. | TRBJ1-1 | TRBV7-2 | . | TGTGCCAGCAGCTTTGGAGGGAACACTGAAGCTTTCTTT | CASSFGGNTEAFF
. | TRBJ1-6 | TRBV11-2 | . | TGTGCCAGCACGCAGGGGAAGAAGTCACCCCTCCACTTT | CASTQGKKSPLHF
. | TRBJ1-5 | TRBV7-2 | TRBD1 | TGTGCCAGCAGATCTACAGGGGGCGGTCAGCCCCAGCATTTT | CASRSTGGGQPQHF
. | TRBJ1-1 | TRBV3-1/TRBV3-2 | TRBD1 | TGTGCCAGCAGCCTTGTCCCGGGACAGGGCCCGAACACTGAAGCTTTCTTT | CASSLVPGQGPNTEAFF
. | TRBJ1-1 | TRBV27 | TRBD1 | TGTGCCAGCAGTTTCGGGATACAGGGGATCACTGAAGCTTTCTTT | CASSFGIQGITEAFF
. | TRBJ2-7 | TRBV4-1 | . | TGCGCCAGCGGCCAAGAACCCTCAGGGGCGTCTGTCTCCTACGAGCAGTACTTC | CASGQEPSGASVSYEQYF
. | TRBJ1-2 | TRBV12-3/TRBV12-4 | TRBD1 | TGTGCCAGCTTAGGACAGGGGGCATCTGGCTACACCTTC | CASLGQGASGYTF
. | TRBJ2-1 | TRBV4-2 | TRBD2 | TGTGCCAGCACTGGGCGGGGGGGCTATGAGCAGTTCTTC | CASTGRGGYEQFF
. | TRBJ2-3 | TRBV6-4 | . | TGTGCCAGCAGTTACGGGGGCACAGATACGCAGTATTTT | CASSYGGTDTQYF
. | TRBJ1-1 | TRBV27 | TRBD1 | TGTGCCAGCGCCGGGACAGGACGTTCTGAAGCTTTCTTT | CASAGTGRSEAFF
few | TRBJ2-7 | TRBV6-5 | . | TGTGCCAGCAGTTACAGGGTAGAAGGATACGAGCAGTACTTC | CASSYRVEGYEQYF
. | TRBJ1-2 | TRBV7-9 | . | TGTGCCAGCAGCTTACCGTCTAACTATGGCTACACCTTC | CASSLPSNYGYTF
. | TRBJ2-1 | TRBV6-5 | TRBD2 | TGTGCCAGCAGATCTAGCGGGGGGCACAATGAGCAGTTCTTC | CASRSSGGHNEQFF
. | TRBJ2-7 | TRBV13 | . | TGTGCCAGCAGCTTGCGGACAACGTTACACGAGCAGTACTTC | CASSLRTTLHEQYF
. | TRBJ1-6 | TRBV19 | TRBD1 | TGTGCCAGTAGTATCGGAAACAGGGGCTCGAATAATTCACCCCTCCACTTT | CASSIGNRGSNNSPLHF
. | TRBJ2-1 | TRBV5-4 | TRBD1 | TGTGCCAGCAGCTCCGGACAGGGTGGCCCCGAAGACAATGAGCAGTTCTTC | CASSSGQGGPEDNEQFF
. | TRBJ1-5 | TRBV19 | . | TGTGCCAGTAGTACTTCCAATCAGCCCCAGCATTTT | CASSTSNQPQHF
once | TRBJ2-5 | TRBV29-1 | TRBD1 | TGCAGCGTTGAACTGGGACAGGGGATGGAGACCCAGTACTTC | CSVELGQGMETQYF
. | TRBJ1-1 | TRBV19 | . | TGTGCCAGTCGGTGGCGGGCTGACCCAGGTCACACTGAAGCTTTCTTT | CASRWRADPGHTEAFF
. | TRBJ1-3 | TRBV3-1/TRBV3-2 | . | TGTGCCAGCAGCCAGGGAAACACCATATATTTT | CASSQGNTIYF
. | TRBJ2-7 | TRBV9 | . | TGTGCCAGCAGCGAACAGGCTGGGGCCTACGAGCAGTACTTC | CASSEQAGAYEQYF
. | TRBJ2-1 | TRBV30 | . | TGTGCCTGGAGTGTTAAGCAGACGTCCTACAATGAGCAGTTCTTC | CAWSVKQTSYNEQFF
. | TRBJ2-2 | TRBV10-1 | . | TGCGCCAGCAGATGGGGGCCCACCGGGGAGCTGTTTTTT | CASRWGPTGELFF
. | TRBJ1-1 | TRBV12-5 | . | TGTGCTAGTGGTTTTAGAGGGAGCACTGAAGCTTTCTTT | CASGFRGSTEAFF
. | TRBJ2-7 | TRBV6-6 | TRBD1 | TGTGCCAGCAGAATGACAGGGCGGGAGCAGTACTTC | CASRMTGREQYF
. | TRBJ1-3 | TRBV27 | . | TGTGCCAGCACCACCCACCAAGGGGTTGGAAACACCATATATTTT | CASTTHQGVGNTIYF
. | TRBJ2-7 | TRBV24-1 | TRBD1 | TGTGCCACCAGTGATTCCAGGGGGCCCAGCTCCTACGAGCAGTACTTC | CATSDSRGPSSYEQYF
few | TRBJ1-5 | TRBV30 | . | TGTGCCTGGAGTGTAGGGGGGGGTCGGCAGCCCCAGCATTTT | CAWSVGGGRQPQHF
. | TRBJ1-1 | TRBV7-8 | . | TGTGCCAGCGAACCGCCCGGGTGGGGGGTCGAAGCTTTCTTT | CASEPPGWGVEAFF
. | TRBJ1-1 | TRBV27 | TRBD1 | TGTGCCAGCATGGAGGGGGCGAGCACTGAAGCTTTCTTT | CASMEGASTEAFF
. | TRBJ1-3 | TRBV10-3 | . | TGTGCCATCAAGACAGATACTGGAAACACCATATATTTT | CAIKTDTGNTIYF
. | TRBJ1-4 | TRBV4-2 | . | TGTGCCAGCAGCCCGGTCAGGGGCCTCCCTGGAACTAATGAAAAACTGTTTTTT | CASSPVRGLPGTNEKLFF
. | TRBJ2-7 | TRBV5-1 | . | TGCGCCAGCAGCTTGAGCAGTGGGGGATACGAGCAGTACTTC | CASSLSSGGYEQYF
. | TRBJ2-5 | TRBV11-2 | . | TGTGCCAGCAGCCTGATTCAAGAGACCCAGTACTTC | CASSLIQETQYF
. | TRBJ1-6 | TRBV6-4 | . | TGTGCCAGCAGCAGGGTCGGGGATTCACCCCTCCACTTT | CASSRVGDSPLHF
. | TRBJ1-4 | TRBV30 | . | TGTGCCTGGAGTGTCGGTGGCCCTGTTGAGAAACTGTTTTTT | CAWSVGGPVEKLFF
. | TRBJ1-2 | TRBV7-2 | . | TGTGCCAGCAGCTTAGCTGGAGGAATGGATTATGGCTACACCTTC | CASSLAGGMDYGYTF
. | TRBJ1-6 | TRBV4-1 | TRBD1 | TGCGCCAGCAGCTCAGGGGGCGATACCTATAATTCACCCCTCCACTTT | CASSSGGDTYNSPLHF
. | TRBJ1-2 | TRBV5-4 | . | TGTGCCAGCAGCTTAGCAGGGACTGACTATGGCTACACCTTC | CASSLAGTDYGYTF
. | TRBJ2-7 | TRBV2 | TRBD2 | TGTGCCAGCAGTGATGTGACTAGCGGAGTCTCGGGCGAGCAGTACTTC | CASSDVTSGVSGEQYF
. | TRBJ1-4 | TRBV11-2 | . | TGTGCCAGTTCCCGGGTGGGGATAACTAATGAAAAACTGTTTTTT | CASSRVGITNEKLFF
. | TRBJ2-7 | TRBV29-1 | TRBD1 | TGCAGCGTACCGGGACAGGGCATCTACGAGCAGTACTTC | CSVPGQGIYEQYF
. | TRBJ1-3 | TRBV20-1 | . | TGCAGTGCTAGTTCAGAGTTCCACTCTGGAAACACCATATATTTT | CSASSEFHSGNTIYF
. | TRBJ2-7 | TRBV5-1 | . | TGCGCCAGCAGCTTGGCAGCGACACTCTACGAGCAGTACTTC | CASSLAATLYEQYF
. | TRBJ2-7 | TRBV6-5 | TRBD1 | TGTGCCACCCAGACAGGGGGCTCCTACGAGCAGTACTTC | CATQTGGSYEQYF
. | TRBJ1-6 | TRBV18 | . | TGTGCCAGCTCCCCCGTTGGGGGGGGACTTAATTCACCCCTCCACTTT | CASSPVGGGLNSPLHF
once | TRBJ1-1 | TRBV7-8 | . | TGTGCCAGCAGGCGCTTCGGGACACCGAACACTGAAGCTTTCTTT | CASRRFGTPNTEAFF
. | TRBJ1-1 | TRBV7-9 | . | TGTGCCAGCAGCTTAGTCCCCCGAGCGAACACTGAAGCTTTCTTT | CASSLVPRANTEAFF
. | TRBJ2-7 | TRBV28 | TRBD1 | TGTGCCAGCAGTCTCCCCCGGGACAGAGTCAGCAAGAACCCCTACGAGCAGTACTTC | CASSLPRDRVSKNPYEQYF
. | TRBJ1-2 | TRBV4-1 | . | TGCGCCAGCAGCCCATCCCAGGGGTTTTATGGCTACACCTTC | CASSPSQGFYGYTF